The clone carrying this T cell receptor (beta chain) appeared a few times. Its cognate antigen is unknown. The PCR was carried out with 60 Vbeta primers and 13 Jbeta primers. The assay was immunoSEQ multiplex PCR, and TCRdb's table has in-frame clones only and misses some. Among under 200,000 clones listed, 82% were seen once. These data are taken from a study of cytomegalovirus exposure and HLA in healthy donors. Broader study findings: In a later analysis, across HLA loci, associated TCR counts were highest for DRB1, lowest for HLA-C. Some TCR beta chains (164 of them) were listed as cytomegalovirus-associated. Within an earlier analysis, most TCR beta V segments proved productive either about 87% or about 30% of the time.

Germline V gene sequence: CDR1 SGHTS, CDR2 YDEGEE. The CDR3 contains 15 residues. The ends lost 3 bases at V and 4 bases at J; junction bases unmatched: 8. Sequencing was done on a sample of PBMCs. The chain carries TRBV5-8 and TRBJ2-5; 8 positions match TRBD1. This TCR was recovered from a woman younger than 30 in good health and CMV-seronegative. CDR3 region: CASSWTGRFGETQYF. The CDR3 DNA reads TGTGCCAGCAGCTGGACAGGGAGGTTTGGAGAGACCCAGTACTTC.